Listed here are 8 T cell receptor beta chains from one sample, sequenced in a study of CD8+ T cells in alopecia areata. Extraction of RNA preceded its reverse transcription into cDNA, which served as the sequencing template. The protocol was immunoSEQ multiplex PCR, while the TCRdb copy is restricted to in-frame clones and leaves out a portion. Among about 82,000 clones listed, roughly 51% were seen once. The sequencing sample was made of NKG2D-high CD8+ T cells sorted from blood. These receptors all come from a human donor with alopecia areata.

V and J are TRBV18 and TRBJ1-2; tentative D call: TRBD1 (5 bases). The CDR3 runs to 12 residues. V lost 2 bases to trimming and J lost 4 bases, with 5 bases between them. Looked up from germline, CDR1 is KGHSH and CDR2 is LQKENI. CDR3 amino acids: CASSPGTYGYTF. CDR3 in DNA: TGTGCCAGCTCACCAGGGACCTATGGCTACACCTTC.

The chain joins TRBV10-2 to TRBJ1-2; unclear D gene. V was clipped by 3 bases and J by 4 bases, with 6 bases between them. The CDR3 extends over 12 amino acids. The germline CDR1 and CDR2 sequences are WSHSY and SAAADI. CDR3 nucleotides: TGCGCCAGCAGTGACACCCTCTATGGCTACACCTTC. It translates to CASSDTLYGYTF.

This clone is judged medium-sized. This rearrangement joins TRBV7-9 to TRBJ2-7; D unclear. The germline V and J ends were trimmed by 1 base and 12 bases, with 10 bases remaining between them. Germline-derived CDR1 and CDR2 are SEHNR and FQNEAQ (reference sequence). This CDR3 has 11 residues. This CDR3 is CASSLEGSPYF. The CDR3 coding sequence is TGTGCCAGCAGCTTAGAAGGGTCGCCGTACTTC.

The CDR3 DNA is TGCGCCAGCAGCGTCGGGACTAGCGGGAGTTACGAGCAGTACTTC. Translated, it gives CASSVGTSGSYEQYF. This rearrangement joins TRBV4-1 to TRBJ2-7; 14 nucleotides match TRBD2. After removal of 5 bases from V and 4 bases from J, the junction contained 4 bases not matched to a gene. CDR3 length: 15 residues. Germline V gene lookup returns CDR1 MGHRA and CDR2 YSYEKL.

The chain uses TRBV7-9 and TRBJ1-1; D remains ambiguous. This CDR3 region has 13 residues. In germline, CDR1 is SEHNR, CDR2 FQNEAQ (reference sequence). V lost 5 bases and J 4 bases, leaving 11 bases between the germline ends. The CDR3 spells CASSVGDPTEAFF. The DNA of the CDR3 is TGTGCCAGCAGCGTCGGGGATCCCACTGAAGCTTTCTTT.

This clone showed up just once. Here the CDR3 reads CASSQAPTSSEQFF. In DNA form, the CDR3 reads TGCGCCAGCAGCCAGGCCCCGACTAGTAGTGAGCAGTTCTTC. The V and J genes are TRBV4-1 and TRBJ2-1; maybe TRBD2 (6 bases). The CDR3 runs to 14 residues. V lost 3 bases and J lost 9, with 15 bases in between. Germline V gene data show CDR1 as MGHRA and CDR2 as YSYEKL.

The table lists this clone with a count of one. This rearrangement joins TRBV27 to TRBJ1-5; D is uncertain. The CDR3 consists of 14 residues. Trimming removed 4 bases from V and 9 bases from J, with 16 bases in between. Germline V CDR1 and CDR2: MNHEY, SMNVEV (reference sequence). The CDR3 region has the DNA TGTGCCAGCAGTTCGCACTTCCGGGCTAGGCCCCAGCATTTT. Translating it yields CASSSHFRARPQHF.

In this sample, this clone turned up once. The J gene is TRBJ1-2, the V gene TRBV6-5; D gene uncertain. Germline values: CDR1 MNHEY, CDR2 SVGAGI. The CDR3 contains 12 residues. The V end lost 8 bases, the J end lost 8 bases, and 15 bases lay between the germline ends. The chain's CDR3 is CASGSTGVGYTF. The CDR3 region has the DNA TGTGCCAGCGGATCGACCGGCGTAGGCTACACCTTC.